This T cell receptor (beta chain) was obtained from a study of blood T cell repertoires in COVID-19. For the study at large: Samples taken during acute and convalescent COVID-19 were collected in the United States, Italy and Spain. T cells, B-cell-depleted T cells, or PBMCs supplied cDNA or gDNA.

V was clipped by 2 bases and J by 1 base, with 9 bases between them. Germline assignment: CDR1 SGHRS and CDR2 YFSETQ. The CDR3 length is 14 residues. Per the study methods: Estimated nucleated cell counts came from reference gene primer amplification. The data were produced by immunoSEQ multiplex PCR, yet TCRdb's version contains in-frame clones alone and is incomplete. V, J and clone size are taken as reported in that table, and D and trimming were inferred from the DNA itself. The sample holds over 20,000 clones; under 85% are singletons and the top ten take about 6%. The Seattle patients joined while their infection was active and were tracked longitudinally afterward.

The rearrangement links TRBV5-1 to TRBJ1-1; D is ambiguous. The TCR was taken from a man over 45 with COVID-19, enrolled during active disease. Sequences were obtained from peripheral blood. The CDR3 loop is CASSFGRGNTEAFF. The DNA for the CDR3 is TGCGCCAGCAGCTTTGGACGGGGGAACACTGAAGCTTTCTTT.